Following are 26 T cell receptor beta chains from one sample sequenced in a study of T cells after yellow fever vaccination. TCRdb used MiXCR to reprocess the 5' RACE reads, holding one entry per CDR3 protein. The sample lists 200,000 to 300,000 distinct CDR3 sequences; approximately 13% were seen once. This sample comprised CD4+ T cells sorted from PBMCs, obtained 45 days after the yellow fever booster vaccination. These receptors came from a man aged 25-45 years who received the YFV17D yellow fever vaccine.

This clonotype was counted a few times. This chain joins TRBV20-1 and TRBJ2-1; 10 bases align to TRBD2. Losses at the gene ends were 1 base for V and 6 bases for J; bases not matched to a gene: 12. Germline CDR1 is DFQATT and CDR2 is SNEGSKA (reference sequence). The CDR3 extends over 17 amino acids. The CDR3: CSARAVGLAGVGNEQFF. DNA of the CDR3: TGCAGTGCTAGAGCGGTCGGGCTAGCGGGAGTAGGCAATGAGCAGTTCTTC.

V and J are TRBV6-6 and TRBJ2-3; 7 nucleotides match TRBD1. The CDR3 totals 13 residues. Germline values: CDR1 MNHNY, CDR2 SVGAGI (reference sequence). J was trimmed by 5 bases and V by 6 bases; bases with no gene match: 5. The CDR3 nucleotides read TGTGCCAGCAGGTGGGACAGTGGAGATACGCAGTATTTT. This gives the protein CASRWDSGDTQYF.

The V and J genes are TRBV7-8 and TRBJ2-1; 7 nucleotides line up with TRBD1. The junction had 7 bases not matched to a gene; V was cut back by 2 bases and J by 6 bases. Germline loops: CDR1 SGHVS, CDR2 FQNEAQ. The CDR3 runs 15 residues. The CDR3 here is CASSLQGVSINEQFF. The CDR3 nucleotides are TGTGCCAGCAGCTTACAGGGGGTTTCCATCAATGAGCAGTTCTTC.

This clonotype was seen more than once but under ten times. The chain uses TRBV20-1 and TRBJ2-5, with D possibly being TRBD2 (6 bases). Trimming took off 6 bases at V and 4 bases at J, with 12 bases between the two ends. Germline-derived CDR1 and CDR2 are DFQATT and SNEGSKA (reference sequence). The CDR3 is made up of 12 amino acids. CDR3 region: CSAPEGLETQYF. CDR3 DNA: TGCAGTGCCCCGGAGGGGTTAGAGACCCAGTACTTC.

This clonotype has just a few counts. V and J are TRBV20-1 and TRBJ2-1; 10 bases fit TRBD2. CDR1 is DFQATT, CDR2 SNEGSKA, per germline (reference sequence). CDR3 length: 17 residues. V was clipped by 3 bases and J by 1 base; unmatched bases: 9. In DNA form, the CDR3 reads TGCAGTGCTAGTCTTCTAGCGGGAGCTGGTTCCTACAATGAGCAGTTCTTC. It is translated as CSASLLAGAGSYNEQFF.

The CDR3 sequence is CASKSDAPSGANVLTF. In DNA form, the CDR3 reads TGCGCCAGCAAATCGGACGCGCCCTCTGGGGCCAACGTCCTGACTTTC. V gene TRBV5-1 combines with J gene TRBJ2-6; no clear D. The CDR3 is made up of 16 amino acids. Trimming stripped 6 bases from V and 0 bases from J, with 13 bases between. From germline, CDR1 is SGHRS and CDR2 YFSETQ. The full variable domain, completed using reference TRBV5-1 and TRBJ2-6, is KAGVTQTPRYLIKTRGQQVTLSCSPISGHRSVSWYQQTPGQGLQFLFEYFSETQRNKGNFPGRFSGRQFSNSRSEMNVSTLELGDSALYLCASKSDAPSGANVLTFGAGSRLTVL.

This clonotype has only a few counts. The chain recombines TRBV20-1 with TRBJ1-2, with a possible D match to TRBD1 (6 bases). The germline V gene has CDR1 DFQATT and CDR2 SNEGSKA (reference sequence). The CDR3 has 15 amino acids. V shed 0 bases and J shed 4 bases, with 15 bases lying between them. CDR3 nucleotide sequence: TGCAGTGCTAGAGATCAACAGGGACGGCGCTATGGCTACACCTTC. This gives the protein CSARDQQGRRYGYTF.

The chain links TRBV6-5 to TRBJ2-2; possible D gene TRBD2, 6 bases. This CDR3 has 16 residues. V lost 3 bases and J 1 base, leaving 12 bases between the germline ends. The germline V gene encodes CDR1 MNHEY and CDR2 SVGAGI. The CDR3: CASSYSAGMNTGELFF. The CDR3 DNA reads as TGTGCCAGCAGTTATTCCGCGGGGATGAACACCGGGGAGCTGTTTTTT.

This chain links TRBV24-1 with TRBJ2-3, with TRBD2 matching over 13 bases. With V trimmed by 5 bases and J by 6 bases, 7 bases remained unmatched. The length of the CDR3 is 16 residues. In germline, CDR1 is KGHDR, CDR2 SFDVKD. CDR3 residues: CATSGWTSGSTDTQYF. Here the CDR3 DNA reads TGTGCCACCAGTGGCTGGACTAGCGGGAGTACTGATACGCAGTATTTT.

The genes are TRBV6-2 or TRBV6-3 and TRBJ2-1, with 9 bases lining up with TRBD2. The trim removed 8 bases at V and 7 bases at J, leaving 18 bases unmatched. This CDR3 contains 17 residues. Germline-derived CDR1 and CDR2 are MNHEY and SVGEGT. The CDR3 DNA follows: TGTGCCAGCCCCTCGAAATGGAGCGGGAGGATTAGAAATGAGCAGTTCTTC. Protein sequence: CASPSKWSGRIRNEQFF.

The rearrangement links TRBV27 to TRBJ2-1, with 10 bases lining up with TRBD2. The CDR3 length is 15 residues. After removal of 3 bases from V and 6 bases from J, the junction contained 5 bases not matched to a gene. Germline V gene sequence: CDR1 MNHEY, CDR2 SMNVEV (reference sequence). The CDR3 DNA sequence: TGTGCCAGCAGTTTCTCGGCTAGCGGGAGCAATGAGCAGTTCTTC. This sequence encodes CASSFSASGSNEQFF.

This clonotype was seen more than once but under ten times. The chain couples TRBV29-1 to TRBJ2-7; 7 bases match TRBD2. Germline CDR1 is SQVTM and CDR2 is ANQGSEA. Germline trimming cut 4 bases from V and 5 bases from J; bases unmatched to any gene: 8. CDR3 length equals 13 residues. CDR3 bases: TGCAGCGTTGGCGGGAGTACGGGCAACGAGCAGTACTTC. Encoded protein: CSVGGSTGNEQYF.

The genes are TRBV25-1 and TRBJ1-5, with TRBD1 as a possible D gene (5 bases). There are 14 residues in the CDR3. V shed 3 bases and J shed 5 bases, with 11 bases lying between them. Per the germline V gene, CDR1 is MGHDK and CDR2 is SYGVNS. For the CDR3, the DNA is TGTGCCAGCAGTGAGGCAGGGTTGGATCAGCCCCAGCATTTT. Its translation: CASSEAGLDQPQHF.

This clonotype was observed a few times. The V gene is TRBV7-9, the J gene TRBJ2-7; no clear D. Deletions cut 4 bases from V and 2 bases from J, with 9 bases between. The CDR3 length is 13 residues. In germline, CDR1 is SEHNR, CDR2 FQNEAQ (reference sequence). The CDR3: CASSYAQAYEQYF. The CDR3 coding sequence is TGTGCCAGCAGCTACGCCCAAGCCTACGAGCAGTACTTC.

This clonotype was found a few times. The J gene is TRBJ2-1, the V gene TRBV7-9; 9 bases line up with TRBD1. Germline V CDR1 and CDR2: SEHNR, FQNEAQ (reference sequence). V shed 5 bases, J shed 1 base, and the junction held 6 bases outside the gene matches. CDR3 length: 16 amino acids. This chain's CDR3 is CASSTRTGASYNEQFF. The CDR3 DNA reads as TGTGCCAGCAGCACCCGGACAGGGGCGTCCTACAATGAGCAGTTCTTC.

The genes are TRBV27 and TRBJ2-7; tentative D call: TRBD2 (6 bases). CDR3 length: 14 residues. CDR1 and CDR2 (germline): MNHEY, SMNVEV (reference sequence). V shed 5 bases and J shed 4 bases, with 15 bases lying between them. The CDR3 region is CASSRQEGTYEQYF. The DNA of the CDR3 is TGTGCCAGCAGTCGGCAGGAGGGAACATACGAGCAGTACTTC.

The chain carries TRBV7-2 and TRBJ2-7, with TRBD2 as a possible D gene (6 bases). V was cut by 8 bases and J by 0 bases, with 14 bases left in between. The CDR3 loop spans 14 amino acids. In germline, CDR1 is SGHTA, CDR2 FQGNSA. The CDR3 spells CASVGRLGSYEQYF. In nucleotides, the CDR3 is TGTGCCAGCGTTGGGAGGTTGGGCTCCTACGAGCAGTACTTC. Filled out from reference TRBV7-2 and TRBJ2-7, the complete variable domain reads GAGVSQSPSNKVTEKGKDVELRCDPISGHTALYWYRQSLGQGLEFLIYFQGNSAPDKSGLPSDRFSAERTGGSVSTLTIQRTQQEDSAVYLCASVGRLGSYEQYFGPGTRLTVT.

This chain joins TRBV18 and TRBJ1-1; D is undetermined. Trimming took off 6 bases at V and 5 bases at J, with 13 bases between the two ends. Germline loops: CDR1 KGHSH, CDR2 LQKENI. The CDR3 has 13 amino acids. As DNA, the CDR3 is TGTGCCAGCTCCTCCTCAGAGGAGACTGAAGCTTTCTTT. This gives the protein CASSSSEETEAFF.

There are many counts of this clonotype. The chain couples TRBV6-5 to TRBJ2-2, with no clear D. With 4 bases removed from V and 9 bases from J, the gap between germline ends came to 12 bases. Germline CDR1 is MNHEY and CDR2 is SVGAGI. CDR3 length equals 13 residues. The CDR3 loop reads CASSSPPAWELFF. Written as DNA, the CDR3 is TGTGCCAGCAGTTCCCCCCCGGCCTGGGAGCTGTTTTTT.

This clonotype was observed a handful of times. V is TRBV12-3 or TRBV12-4 and J is TRBJ2-3; D possibly uses TRBD1 or TRBD2 (5 bases each). The CDR3 totals 15 residues. V lost 5 bases and J 0 bases, leaving 12 bases between the germline ends. The DNA of the CDR3 is TGTGCCAGCAGTAACGGGGCAACTAGCACAGATACGCAGTATTTT. Translation gives CASSNGATSTDTQYF.

This clonotype was seen ten or more times. The rearrangement uses TRBV7-3 and TRBJ2-1; no reliable D call. The germline gives CDR1 SGHTA, CDR2 FQGTGA. The CDR3 loop spans 14 amino acids. V lost 2 bases and J lost 6, with 11 bases in between. CDR3 sequence reads: CASSLDSGSNEQFF. CDR3 coding DNA: TGTGCCAGCAGCTTAGATTCAGGATCCAATGAGCAGTTCTTC.

V and J are TRBV5-1 and TRBJ2-5; 12 nucleotides line up with TRBD2. The V gene end was trimmed by 0 bases and the J gene end by 3 bases; junction bases not matched to a gene: 12. The CDR3 loop spans 19 amino acids. Germline CDR1 is SGHRS and CDR2 is YFSETQ. In DNA form, the CDR3 reads TGCGCCAGCAGCTTGGAGGGCGTGACTAGCGGGAGAGGGAAAGAGACCCAGTACTTC. Amino acid sequence: CASSLEGVTSGRGKETQYF.

This chain joins TRBV3-1 and TRBJ2-3, with TRBD2 identical over 7 bases. Per germline, CDR1 LGHDT and CDR2 YNNKEL (reference sequence). The ends lost 2 bases at V and 0 bases at J; junction bases unmatched: 5. The CDR3 has 16 residues. The CDR3 DNA is TGTGCCAGCAGCCAATGGCTAGCGGAAAGCACAGATACGCAGTATTTT. Translating it yields CASSQWLAESTDTQYF.

CDR3 DNA sequence: TGTGCCAGCAGTTACGCTACCTTTTCACCCCTCCACTTT. Translation: CASSYATFSPLHF. The rearrangement links TRBV6-2 or TRBV6-3 to TRBJ1-6; D gene uncertain. Germline CDR1 MNHEY, CDR2 SVGEGT. CDR3 size: 13 residues. Between the trimmed V and J ends, which lost 2 bases and 9 bases, there was a span of 8 bases.

There are a few counts of this clonotype. The rearrangement joins TRBV7-2 to TRBJ1-5; D gene uncertain. Germline-derived CDR1 and CDR2 are SGHTA and FQGNSA. The CDR3 covers 14 residues. Trimming shortened V by 1 base and J by 6 bases, and 10 bases separated the two germline ends. DNA of the CDR3: TGTGCCAGCAGCTTAGGGGGTGTGGGTCAGCCCCAGCATTTT. Protein sequence: CASSLGGVGQPQHF.

The chain is built from TRBV9 and TRBJ2-5, with no clear D. The CDR3 is 12 residues long. CDR1 and CDR2 from the germline V gene are SGDLS and YYNGEE. Trimming removed 0 bases at V and 3 bases at J, with 3 bases between. This chain's CDR3 is CASSVGEETQYF. Written as DNA, the CDR3 is TGTGCCAGCAGCGTAGGGGAAGAGACCCAGTACTTC.